This note documents a single T cell receptor (beta chain) sequence. The CDR3 runs 15 residues. J gave up 6 bases and V 1 base, and 2 bases lay outside the gene matches. From germline, CDR1 is LGHNA and CDR2 YSLEER. The sample originates from a study of blood T cell repertoires in COVID-19. About the study: In each case, the material was cDNA or gDNA derived from T cells, B-cell-depleted T cells, or PBMCs.

As handled by the study authors: Estimation of nucleated cell counts relied on the amplification of reference gene primers. Generated by immunoSEQ multiplex PCR, the TCRdb table keeps only in-frame clones and is missing some. V and J calls and clone size are those listed in that table; D and trimming were worked out from the DNA. The sample gives around 170,000 clones, around 80% of which show up once; more than 10% is in the top ten. The sequence was collected from a man aged 50-60 years who had recovered from COVID-19. Sequences were obtained from PBMCs or T cells enriched from blood (not recorded which). The V gene is TRBV4-3, the J gene TRBJ2-3, with TRBD2 matching over 12 bases. CDR3 DNA: TGCGCCAGCAGCCAAGGAGGACTAGCGGGGGATACGCAGTATTTT. It encodes CASSQGGLAGDTQYF.